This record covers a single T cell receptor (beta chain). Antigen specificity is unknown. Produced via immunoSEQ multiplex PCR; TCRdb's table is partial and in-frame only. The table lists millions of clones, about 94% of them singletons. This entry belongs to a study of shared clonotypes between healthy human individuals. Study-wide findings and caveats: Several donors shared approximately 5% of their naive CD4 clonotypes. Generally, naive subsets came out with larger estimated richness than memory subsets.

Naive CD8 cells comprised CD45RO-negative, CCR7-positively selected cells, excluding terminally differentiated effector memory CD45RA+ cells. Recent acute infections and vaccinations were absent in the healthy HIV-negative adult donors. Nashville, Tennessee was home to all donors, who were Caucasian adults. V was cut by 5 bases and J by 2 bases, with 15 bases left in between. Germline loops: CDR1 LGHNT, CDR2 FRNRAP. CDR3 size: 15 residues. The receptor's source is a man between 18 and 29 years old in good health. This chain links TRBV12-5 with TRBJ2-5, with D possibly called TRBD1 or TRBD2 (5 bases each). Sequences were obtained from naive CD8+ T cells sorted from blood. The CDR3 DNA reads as TGTGCTAGTGGTCCCGGGACGGAGATTCAAGAGACCCAGTACTTC. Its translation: CASGPGTEIQETQYF.